The clone carrying this TCR beta chain was recorded at least ten times. Its antigen is as yet unknown. Trimming left V 3 bases short and J 1 base short, with 10 bases between. This CDR3 has 14 amino acids. Germline CDR1 is LNHNV and CDR2 is YYDKDF (reference sequence). This sample is drawn from a study of T cells in Graves' hyperthyroidism and ophthalmopathy. Disease lasting under 3 months, a NOSPECS grade of at least 4, and a Clinical Activity Score of at least 3 were features of the ophthalmopathy patients. The study excluded patients with uncontrolled infection, other autoimmune disease, pregnancy or lactation. Study-wide results and caveats: The blood repertoire included most of the expanded thyroid clonotypes above 0.001.

The investigators amplified TCR beta CDR3 regions from RNA transcripts. A set of HTBI primers served as the primers for a first-round RT-PCR of the TCR CDR3. TCRdb passed the multiplex PCR reads through MiXCR, listing each CDR3 protein once. The sample includes fewer than 250,000 distinct CDR3 sequences, around 26% seen only once; the top ten take approximately 35%. The chain links TRBV15 to TRBJ2-7; D tentatively fits TRBD1 or TRBD2 (5 bases each). The sequence derives from a woman aged 40 to 50 with Graves' ophthalmopathy. Sample: blood. CDR3 in amino acids: CATSRLGTSYEQYF. The CDR3 DNA follows: TGTGCCACCAGCAGGCTCGGGACGTCCTACGAGCAGTACTTC.